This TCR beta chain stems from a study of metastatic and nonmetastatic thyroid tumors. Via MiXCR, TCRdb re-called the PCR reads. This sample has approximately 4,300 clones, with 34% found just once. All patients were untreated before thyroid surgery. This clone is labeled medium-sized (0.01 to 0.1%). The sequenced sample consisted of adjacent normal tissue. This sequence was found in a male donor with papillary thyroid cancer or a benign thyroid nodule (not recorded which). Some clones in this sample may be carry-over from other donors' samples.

The CDR3 reads CSAPPIDSYEQYF. CDR3 coding DNA: TGCAGTGCCCCCCCCATCGACTCCTACGAGCAGTACTTC. The V call is TRBV20-1, the J call TRBJ2-7, with unresolved D. CDR3 length equals 13 residues. CDR1 and CDR2 (germline): DFQATT, SNEGSKA (reference sequence). Trimming removed 6 bases from V and 0 bases from J, with 12 bases in between.